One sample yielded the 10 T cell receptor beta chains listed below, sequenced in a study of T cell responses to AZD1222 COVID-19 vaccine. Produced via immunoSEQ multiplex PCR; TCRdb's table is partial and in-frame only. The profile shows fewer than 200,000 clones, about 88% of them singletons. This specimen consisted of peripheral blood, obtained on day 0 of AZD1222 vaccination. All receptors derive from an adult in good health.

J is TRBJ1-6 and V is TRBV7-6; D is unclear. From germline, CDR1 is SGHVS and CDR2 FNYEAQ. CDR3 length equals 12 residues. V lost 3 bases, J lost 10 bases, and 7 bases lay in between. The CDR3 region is CASSFPGSPLHF. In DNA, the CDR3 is TGTGCCAGCAGCTTCCCAGGCTCACCCCTCCACTTT.

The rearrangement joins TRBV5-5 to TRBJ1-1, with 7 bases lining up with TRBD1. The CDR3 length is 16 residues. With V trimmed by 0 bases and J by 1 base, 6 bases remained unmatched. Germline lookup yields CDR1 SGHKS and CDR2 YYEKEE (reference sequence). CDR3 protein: CASSLASRTGNTEAFF. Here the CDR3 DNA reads TGTGCCAGCAGCTTGGCCTCCCGGACAGGGAACACTGAAGCTTTCTTT.

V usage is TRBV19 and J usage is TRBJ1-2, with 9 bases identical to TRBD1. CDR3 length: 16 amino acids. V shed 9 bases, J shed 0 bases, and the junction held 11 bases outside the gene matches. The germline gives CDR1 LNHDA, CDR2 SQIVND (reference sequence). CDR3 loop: CASQEDRGNSNYGYTF. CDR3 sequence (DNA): TGTGCCAGCCAAGAGGACAGGGGAAACTCTAACTATGGCTACACCTTC.

The CDR3 region is CASSNQANTEAFF. The CDR3 nucleotides are TGTGCCAGCAGTAATCAGGCGAACACTGAAGCTTTCTTT. The gene calls are TRBV2 and TRBJ1-1, with D uncertain. Trimming shortened V by 5 bases and J by 1 base, and 8 bases separated the two germline ends. Looked up from germline, CDR1 is SNHLY and CDR2 is FYNNEI. The length of the CDR3 is 13 residues.

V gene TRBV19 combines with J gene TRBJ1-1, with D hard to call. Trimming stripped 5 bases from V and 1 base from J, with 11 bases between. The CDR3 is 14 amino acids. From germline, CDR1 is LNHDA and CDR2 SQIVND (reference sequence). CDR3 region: CASSVKISNTEAFF. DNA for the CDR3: TGTGCCAGTAGTGTAAAAATTTCGAACACTGAAGCTTTCTTT.

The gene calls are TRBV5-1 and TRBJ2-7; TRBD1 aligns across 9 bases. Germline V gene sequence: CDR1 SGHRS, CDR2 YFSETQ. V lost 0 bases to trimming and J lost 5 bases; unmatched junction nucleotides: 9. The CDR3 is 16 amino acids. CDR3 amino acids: CASSLAPTGGWNEQYF. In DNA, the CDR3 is TGCGCCAGCAGCTTGGCTCCGACAGGGGGTTGGAACGAGCAGTACTTC.

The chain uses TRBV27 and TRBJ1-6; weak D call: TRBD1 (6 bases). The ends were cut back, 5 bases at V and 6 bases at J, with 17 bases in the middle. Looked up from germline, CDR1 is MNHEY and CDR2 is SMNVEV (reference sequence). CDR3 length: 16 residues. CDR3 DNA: TGTGCCAGCAGTACTTTCAGGGGCTCCGTTAATTCACCCCTCCACTTT. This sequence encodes CASSTFRGSVNSPLHF.

Here the CDR3 reads CASSSTLEQGAGNTIYF. CDR3 bases: TGTGCCAGCAGCTCAACCCTAGAACAGGGGGCTGGAAACACCATATATTTT. V usage is TRBV7-9 and J usage is TRBJ1-3; 8 bases match TRBD1. This CDR3 is 17 amino acids long. CDR1 SEHNR and CDR2 FQNEAQ come from the germline V gene (reference sequence). V dropped 4 bases and J dropped 2; count of bases not matched to a gene: 10. The full variable domain, in which reference TRBV7-9 and TRBJ1-3 provide the parts outside the CDR3, is DTGVSQNPRHKITKRGQNVTFRCDPISEHNRLYWYRQTLGQGPEFLTYFQNEAQLEKSRLLSDRFSAERPKGSFSTLEIQRTEQGDSAMYLCASSSTLEQGAGNTIYFGEGSWLTVV.

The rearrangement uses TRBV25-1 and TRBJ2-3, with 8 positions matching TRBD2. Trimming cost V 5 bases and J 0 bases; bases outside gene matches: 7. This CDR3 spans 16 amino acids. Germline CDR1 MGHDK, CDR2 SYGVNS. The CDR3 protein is CASSRGLARSTDTQYF. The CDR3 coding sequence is TGTGCCAGCAGTCGCGGACTAGCCCGAAGCACAGATACGCAGTATTTT.

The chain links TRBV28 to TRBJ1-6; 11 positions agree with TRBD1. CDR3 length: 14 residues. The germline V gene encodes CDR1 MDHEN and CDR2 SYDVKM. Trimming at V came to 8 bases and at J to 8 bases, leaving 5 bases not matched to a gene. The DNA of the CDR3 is TGTGCCAGCCAAGGGACAGGGGGATATTCACCCCTCCACTTT. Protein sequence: CASQGTGGYSPLHF.